These 14 T cell receptor beta chains came from one sample sequenced in a study of identifying expanded T cells in peripheral blood. Method: immunoSEQ multiplex PCR; TCRdb's copy keeps in-frame clones and lacks some. The sample records 65,000 to 95,000 clones, around nine tenths being singletons. Sequencing was carried out using blood. The receptors originated from a person aged 18 to 75 in good health.

This rearrangement joins TRBV7-2 to TRBJ2-1, with 7 bases that match TRBD2. V shed 5 bases, J shed 7 bases, and the junction held 14 bases outside the gene matches. CDR1 is SGHTA and CDR2 is FQGNSA in the germline V gene. The CDR3 is 16 residues long. CDR3 sequence (DNA): TGTGCCAGCAGCGCGCGTGGACTAGTGCGAACTAATGAGCAGTTCTTC. Translation gives CASSARGLVRTNEQFF.

This chain connects TRBV11-1 to TRBJ2-7, with TRBD2 matching 11 bases. V was pared by 1 base and J by 3 bases, with 5 bases of the junction left unmatched. Germline V gene data show CDR1 as SGHAT and CDR2 as FQDESV (reference sequence). CDR3 length: 16 amino acids. The CDR3 protein is CASSLGLAGTFYEQYF. The CDR3 region has the DNA TGTGCCAGCAGCTTAGGACTAGCGGGGACGTTCTACGAGCAGTACTTC.

The V call is TRBV30, the J call TRBJ2-7; D uncertain. V lost 5 bases to trimming and J lost 3 bases, with 14 bases between them. The CDR3 has 13 residues. From germline, CDR1 is GTSNPN and CDR2 SVGIG (reference sequence). CDR3 sequence reads: CAWSPDGNYEQYF. Here the CDR3 DNA reads TGTGCCTGGTCACCGGACGGAAACTACGAGCAGTACTTC.

CDR3 loop: CASSEREPYEQYF. CDR3 DNA: TGTGCCAGCAGTGAACGGGAACCCTACGAGCAGTACTTC. This chain uses TRBV2 with TRBJ2-7, with a tentative D call TRBD2 (5 bases). CDR1 and CDR2 (germline): SNHLY, FYNNEI. The CDR3 is made up of 13 amino acids. V dropped 2 bases and J dropped 2 bases, with 7 bases sitting between them.

The chain has TRBV6-1 and TRBJ2-3, with a weak D call TRBD1 (6 bases). Trimming removed 7 bases at V and 1 base at J, with 9 bases between. Germline CDR1 is MNHNS and CDR2 is SASEGT. The CDR3 consists of 13 residues. CDR3 protein: CASKRTGTDTQYF. DNA of the CDR3: TGTGCCAGCAAAAGGACAGGCACAGATACGCAGTATTTT.

The gene calls are TRBV5-1 and TRBJ1-4; D is unclear. The CDR3 has 16 residues. The V gene's germline CDR1 is SGHRS and CDR2 YFSETQ. V dropped 0 bases and J dropped 5 bases, with 14 bases sitting between them. The CDR3 DNA follows: TGCGCCAGCAGCTTGGGGGCGGCAGCCACCAATGAAAAACTGTTTTTT. Amino acids: CASSLGAAATNEKLFF.

The chain has TRBV2 and TRBJ1-2, with a weak D call TRBD1 (5 bases). Germline assignment: CDR1 SNHLY and CDR2 FYNNEI. CDR3 size: 16 residues. V lost 5 bases to trimming and J lost 0 bases, with 16 bases between them. CDR3 nucleotides: TGTGCCAGCAGTCCCCGACTTAGACAGTCTAACTATGGCTACACCTTC. Translated: CASSPRLRQSNYGYTF.

The CDR3 coding sequence is TGCGCCAGCAGCCCCGACACAGGGGTTAGCTCCTACAATGAGCAGTTCTTC. Residues: CASSPDTGVSSYNEQFF. The chain joins TRBV5-1 to TRBJ2-1; 7 bases line up with TRBD1. Unmatched junction bases numbered 10, after V lost 4 bases and J lost 0 bases. Per the germline V gene, CDR1 is SGHRS and CDR2 is YFSETQ. The CDR3 consists of 17 residues. The full variable domain, with the rest looked up from reference TRBV5-1 and TRBJ2-1, is KAGVTQTPRYLIKTRGQQVTLSCSPISGHRSVSWYQQTPGQGLQFLFEYFSETQRNKGNFPGRFSGRQFSNSRSEMNVSTLELGDSALYLCASSPDTGVSSYNEQFFGPGTRLTVL.

This clone came up once. The J gene is TRBJ2-2, the V gene TRBV4-1; D may be TRBD1 or TRBD2 (5 bases each). Germline CDR1 reads MGHRA; CDR2 reads YSYEKL. The V gene lost 1 base and the J gene lost 7 bases, with 10 bases spanning the gap. CDR3 length: 14 residues. CDR3 bases: TGCGCCAGCAGCCAAGGGGACGGGAACGGGGAGCTGTTTTTT. This sequence encodes CASSQGDGNGELFF.

This clone appeared once. The chain joins TRBV7-6 to TRBJ2-1; D ambiguous. Trimming removed 1 base at V and 0 bases at J, with 7 bases between. The CDR3 is 15 amino acids. From germline, CDR1 is SGHVS and CDR2 FNYEAQ. CDR3 sequence (DNA): TGTGCCAGCAGCTTAGAGGCAGTCTCCTACAATGAGCAGTTCTTC. Its translation is CASSLEAVSYNEQFF.

The chain joins TRBV5-6 to TRBJ1-1; D perhaps matches TRBD1 (5 bases). Trimming removed 3 bases from V and 2 bases from J, with 14 bases in between. Germline CDR1 reads SGHDT; CDR2 reads YYEEEE. CDR3 length: 15 amino acids. CDR3 sequence: CASSYLDRENTEAFF. The DNA for the CDR3 is TGTGCCAGCAGCTATCTAGACAGAGAAAACACTGAAGCTTTCTTT.

The chain uses TRBV12-5 and TRBJ1-2, with D perhaps matching TRBD1 (6 bases). Germline V gene data show CDR1 as LGHNT and CDR2 as FRNRAP. Trimming shortened V by 1 base and J by 5 bases, and 8 bases separated the two germline ends. CDR3 length: 13 amino acids. The CDR3 nucleotides are TGTGCTAGTGGTTTGGACAGGGCGTATGGCTACACCTTC. Amino acid sequence: CASGLDRAYGYTF.

CDR3 sequence reads: CASSIRSVGVAVYEQYF. In nucleotides, the CDR3 is TGTGCCAGTAGTATTCGATCGGTTGGGGTAGCGGTATACGAGCAGTACTTC. J is TRBJ2-7 and V is TRBV19; TRBD2 might be the D (6 bases). CDR3 length: 17 amino acids. Germline V CDR1 and CDR2: LNHDA, SQIVND (reference sequence). V gave up 3 bases and J gave up 4 bases, with 22 bases separating them.

The chain links TRBV21-1 to TRBJ2-3; TRBD2, as called in the table, went unchecked against the DNA. TRBV21-1 is shown as a pseudogene. The CDR3 has 18 residues. The CDR3 sequence is CASSKEGTSGRDTDTQYF. In DNA, the CDR3 is TGTGCCAGCAGCAAAGAAGGGACTAGCGGGAGGGACACAGATACGCAGTATTTT.